This T cell receptor beta chain was sequenced during a study of CD8+ T cells in alopecia areata. Details on this clone: The antigen remains undetermined.

RNA extraction was followed by reverse transcription into cDNA, which acted as the sequencing template. Profiling relied on immunoSEQ multiplex PCR, and the TCRdb table lists in-frame clones only, not all of them. The table lists fewer than 150,000 clones, about 60% of them singletons. Points from the study as a whole: Among the cells sequenced in scalp samples are also the resident alphabeta T cells of normal skin. Lesional scalp, notably in alopecia totalis/universalis, had clonality above that of normal scalp.

The receptor was derived from a human donor in good health. The sequencing input was CD4+ T cells sorted from blood.

The CDR3 sequence is CASRRSTGELFF. In DNA form, the CDR3 reads TGTGCCAGCAGACGAAGCACCGGGGAGCTGTTTTTT. This chain links TRBV6-6 with TRBJ2-2, with no clear D. The CDR3 runs 12 residues. V lost 6 bases to trimming and J lost 4 bases, with 6 bases between them. Germline V gene data show CDR1 as MNHNY and CDR2 as SVGAGI (reference sequence).